This T cell receptor beta chain was identified during a study of human T cells and chemical hapten exposure. Study-level information: Per-sample TCR yield variability stemmed mainly from small pooled library volume differences.

The CDR3 sequence is 17 residues long. V lost 2 bases and J 0 bases, leaving 11 bases between the germline ends. CDR1 MDHEN and CDR2 SYDVKM come from the germline V gene. Specified time point: patch test 1, 2 weeks after DPC sensitization. Treatment: therapeutic diphenylcyclopropenone sensitization with weekly scalp DPC. MiXCR was run by TCRdb on the RACE reads, yielding one entry per CDR3 protein. The sample contains about 49,000 distinct CDR3 sequences, roughly 9.5% of which appear only once. Whole-study findings and limits: Versus controls, expanded TCRs had significantly more large CDR3 similarity clusters.

Ten or more counts support this clonotype. The antigen remains unidentified. The genes are TRBV28 and TRBJ2-6; no firm D call. Material: whole blood, obtained in connection with sensitization to the hapten diphenylcyclopropenone (DPC). The clonotype comes from a woman in her 50s with alopecia areata. Some clones in this sample may be carry-over from other donors' samples. CDR3 DNA: TGTGCCAGCAGTTTAGGGCCCCCGGGCTCTGGGGCCAACGTCCTGACTTTC. Amino acid sequence: CASSLGPPGSGANVLTF.